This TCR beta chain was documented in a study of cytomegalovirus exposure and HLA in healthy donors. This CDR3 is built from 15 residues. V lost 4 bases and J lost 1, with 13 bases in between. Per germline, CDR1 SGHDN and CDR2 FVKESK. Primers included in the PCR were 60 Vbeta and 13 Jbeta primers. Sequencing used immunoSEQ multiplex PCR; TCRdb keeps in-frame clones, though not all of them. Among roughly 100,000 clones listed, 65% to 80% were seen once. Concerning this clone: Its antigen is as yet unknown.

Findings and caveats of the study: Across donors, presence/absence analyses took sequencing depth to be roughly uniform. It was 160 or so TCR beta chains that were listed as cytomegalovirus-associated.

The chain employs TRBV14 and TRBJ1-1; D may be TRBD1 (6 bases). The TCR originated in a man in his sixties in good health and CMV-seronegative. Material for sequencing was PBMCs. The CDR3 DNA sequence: TGTGCCAGCAGCCTCCTAGGGGGTCGGAACACTGAAGCTTTCTTT. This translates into CASSLLGGRNTEAFF.